One and the same sample provided the 10 T cell receptor beta chains below, sequenced in a study of CD8 T cells in ankylosing spondylitis. TCRdb re-derived calls from the 5' RACE reads in MiXCR, one entry per CDR3 protein. The data hold about 700,000 distinct CDR3 sequences, with roughly 20% observed a single time. Antigen specificity for these receptors is unknown. The study, taken as a whole, reports: A TCR beta motif made of about 8 highly homologous variants seemed typical of ankylosing spondylitis blood.

The material sequenced was blood, either unsorted or a sorted T cell fraction (not recorded which). The receptors originated from a male donor with ankylosing spondylitis.

This clonotype was detected a few times. The chain carries TRBV20-1 and TRBJ2-1, with 10 bases matching TRBD2. With 5 bases clipped from V and 5 bases from J, the junction kept 9 bases outside the gene matches. Germline assignment: CDR1 DFQATT and CDR2 SNEGSKA (reference sequence). The CDR3 is 15 amino acids. The CDR3 here is CSAPRSGGPNNEQFF. CDR3 DNA sequence: TGCAGTGCTCCACGTAGCGGGGGGCCAAACAATGAGCAGTTCTTC.

V usage is TRBV7-6 and J usage is TRBJ1-1; TRBD1 matches at 8 bases. With 3 bases clipped from V and 6 bases from J, the junction kept 9 bases outside the gene matches. The CDR3 length is 15 residues. Germline assignment: CDR1 SGHVS and CDR2 FNYEAQ. CDR3 coding DNA: TGTGCCAGCAGCTTGACCCCGGGACAGGACTCTGAAGCTTTCTTT. The encoded protein is CASSLTPGQDSEAFF.

V is TRBV5-5 and J is TRBJ2-2; D might be TRBD2 (6 bases). Germline values: CDR1 SGHKS, CDR2 YYEKEE (reference sequence). Trimming took off 5 bases at V and 0 bases at J, with 14 bases between the two ends. CDR3 length: 16 residues. The CDR3 protein is CASSPGVAANTGELFF. CDR3 nucleotides: TGTGCCAGCAGTCCGGGGGTAGCGGCGAACACCGGGGAGCTGTTTTTT.

J is TRBJ2-1 and V is TRBV20-1; the match to TRBD2 covers 10 bases. J was trimmed by 4 bases and V by 8 bases; bases with no gene match: 8. The germline gives CDR1 DFQATT, CDR2 SNEGSKA (reference sequence). The CDR3 runs to 14 residues. This CDR3 is CSQGKRGGYNEQFF. The CDR3 DNA reads TGCAGTCAAGGAAAGCGGGGGGGTTACAATGAGCAGTTCTTC.

V gene TRBV12-3 or TRBV12-4 combines with J gene TRBJ2-1; TRBD1 might be the D (6 bases). This CDR3 is built from 14 residues. V lost 3 bases, J lost 9 bases, and 15 bases lay in between. CDR3 sequence: CASSLGTGFGEQFF. CDR3 coding DNA: TGTGCCAGCAGTTTGGGAACAGGGTTCGGTGAGCAGTTCTTC.

This chain uses TRBV5-1 with TRBJ1-2; TRBD1 matches 7 bases. Germline CDR1 SGHRS, CDR2 YFSETQ. The CDR3 length is 16 residues. The J segment lost 0 bases and the V segment lost 4 bases, leaving 9 bases of the junction unmatched. The CDR3 loop reads CASSARDRPTNYGYTF. As DNA, the CDR3 is TGCGCCAGCAGCGCCCGGGACAGACCAACTAACTATGGCTACACCTTC. Looking up the rest from reference TRBV5-1 and TRBJ1-2 gives the full variable domain: KAGVTQTPRYLIKTRGQQVTLSCSPISGHRSVSWYQQTPGQGLQFLFEYFSETQRNKGNFPGRFSGRQFSNSRSEMNVSTLELGDSALYLCASSARDRPTNYGYTFGSGTRLTVV.

This clonotype was detected only a few times. The chain links TRBV12-3 or TRBV12-4 to TRBJ2-5; D is uncertain. The CDR3 runs to 13 residues. Trimming left V 3 bases short and J 7 bases short, with 12 bases between. The CDR3 region is CASSFGHGGTQYF. CDR3 DNA: TGTGCCAGCAGTTTTGGTCACGGCGGGACCCAGTACTTC.

The gene calls are TRBV6-2 or TRBV6-3 and TRBJ2-2; TRBD2 matches 9 bases. CDR3 length equals 20 residues. Germline V gene sequence: CDR1 MNHEY, CDR2 SVGEGT. V gave up 2 bases and J gave up 4 bases; unmatched junction bases: 17. DNA for the CDR3: TGTGCCAGCAGTTACGGGTTTATGGCGGGGGGGAAACGCGGCACCGGGGAGCTGTTTTTT. This encodes CASSYGFMAGGKRGTGELFF.

Only a few counts were recorded for this clonotype. V and J are TRBV5-1 and TRBJ1-1; D not resolved. CDR3 length: 15 residues. Trimming left V 0 bases short and J 1 base short, with 10 bases between. Per the germline V gene, CDR1 is SGHRS and CDR2 is YFSETQ. CDR3 loop: CASSLGQLANTEAFF. CDR3 bases: TGCGCCAGCAGCTTGGGGCAACTAGCGAACACTGAAGCTTTCTTT.

The rearrangement joins TRBV3-1 to TRBJ2-7; D is ambiguous. Germline lookup yields CDR1 LGHDT and CDR2 YNNKEL (reference sequence). The CDR3 is 15 amino acids. Deletions cut 4 bases from V and 2 bases from J, with 15 bases between. DNA for the CDR3: TGTGCCAGCAGCCCCACCCGGACCCCGACCTACGAGCAGTACTTC. The encoded protein is CASSPTRTPTYEQYF.